This T cell receptor beta chain was captured in a study of T cell clonotyping in hematopoietic cell transplantation. Points from the study as a whole: Cells were unsorted, so CD4 and CD8 contributions were not separated. Few recipient clonotypes overlapped donors; over 95% were de novo at given depth. Pathologically expanded recipient clonotypes increased progressively from day 30 to day 180 as diversity fell.

Germline V lookup: CDR1 SGHDT, CDR2 YYEEEE. The V end was cut by 2 bases, the J end by 4 bases, with 10 bases between. The CDR3 has 14 residues. This table comes from immunoSEQ multiplex PCR, and its TCRdb copy is limited to in-frame clones, with some not included. Here the sample spans fewer than 80,000 clones, over 90% being singletons. For this clone: Its specificity is unknown.

The TCR sequence derives from a man aged 45-65 years in good health. Some clones in this sample may be carry-over from other donors' samples. V is TRBV5-6 and J is TRBJ2-1; D is uncertain. Sequencing input: peripheral blood mononuclear cells. CDR3 nucleotides: TGTGCCAGCAGCTTATCCGCTAGTTACAATGAGCAGTTCTTC. Its protein is CASSLSASYNEQFF. The full variable domain, with the rest looked up from reference TRBV5-6 and TRBJ2-1, is DAGVTQSPTHLIKTRGQQVTLRCSPKSGHDTVSWYQQALGQGPQFIFQYYEEEERQRGNFPDRFSGHQFPNYSSELNVNALLLGDSALYLCASSLSASYNEQFFGPGTRLTVL.